Included here is one TCR beta chain sequence, with context. Its antigen is not identified. This specimen comes from a study of T cell responses to AZD1222 COVID-19 vaccine. The study, taken as a whole, reports: Most donors were white British and more were female, and clonal diversity was possibly underestimated.

V shed 3 bases and J 4 bases; nucleotides not matched to a gene: 9. This CDR3 comprises 16 residues. The germline V gene encodes CDR1 KGHDR and CDR2 SFDVKD. Repertoires were generated with immunoSEQ multiplex PCR, while TCRdb's copy carries only in-frame clones and drops some. The table lists 65,000 to 70,000 clones, roughly 90% of them singletons. This chain connects TRBV24-1 to TRBJ1-2; TRBD1 matches at 8 bases. This sequence originates from an adult in good health. Sequenced material: peripheral blood, taken on day 0 of AZD1222 vaccination. The CDR3 coding sequence is TGTGCCACCAGTGATGTGGACAGGGCCCGAATCTATGGCTACACCTTC. Residues: CATSDVDRARIYGYTF.